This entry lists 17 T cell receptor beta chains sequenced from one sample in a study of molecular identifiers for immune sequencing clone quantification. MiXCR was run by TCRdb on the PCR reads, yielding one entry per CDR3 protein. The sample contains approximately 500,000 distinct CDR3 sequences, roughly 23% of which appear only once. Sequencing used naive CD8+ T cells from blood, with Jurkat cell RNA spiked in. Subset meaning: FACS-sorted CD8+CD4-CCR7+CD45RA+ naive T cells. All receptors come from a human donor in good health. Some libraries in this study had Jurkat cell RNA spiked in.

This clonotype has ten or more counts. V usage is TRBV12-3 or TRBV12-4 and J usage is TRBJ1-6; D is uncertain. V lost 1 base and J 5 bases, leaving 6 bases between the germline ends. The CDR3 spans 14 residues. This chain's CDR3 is CASSLGQHNSPLHF. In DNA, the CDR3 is TGTGCCAGCAGTTTAGGGCAGCATAATTCACCCCTCCACTTT.

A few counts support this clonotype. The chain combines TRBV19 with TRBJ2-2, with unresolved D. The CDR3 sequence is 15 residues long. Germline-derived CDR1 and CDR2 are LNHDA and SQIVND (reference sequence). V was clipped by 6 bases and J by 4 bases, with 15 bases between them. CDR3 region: CASSISEALTGELFF. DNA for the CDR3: TGTGCCAGTAGCATCTCGGAAGCTCTCACCGGGGAGCTGTTTTTT.

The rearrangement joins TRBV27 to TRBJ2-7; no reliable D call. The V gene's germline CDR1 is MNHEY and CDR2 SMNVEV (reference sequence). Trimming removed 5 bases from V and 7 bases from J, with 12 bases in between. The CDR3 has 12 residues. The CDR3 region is CASSPNQREQYF. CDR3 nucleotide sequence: TGTGCCAGCAGTCCCAATCAGAGGGAGCAGTACTTC.

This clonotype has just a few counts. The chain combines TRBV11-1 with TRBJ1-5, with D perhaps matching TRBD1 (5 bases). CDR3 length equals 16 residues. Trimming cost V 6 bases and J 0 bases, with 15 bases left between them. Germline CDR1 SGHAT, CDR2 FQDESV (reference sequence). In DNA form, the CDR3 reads TGTGCCAGCAGATCCCCGGACAATTATAGCAATCAGCCCCAGCATTTT. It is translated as CASRSPDNYSNQPQHF.

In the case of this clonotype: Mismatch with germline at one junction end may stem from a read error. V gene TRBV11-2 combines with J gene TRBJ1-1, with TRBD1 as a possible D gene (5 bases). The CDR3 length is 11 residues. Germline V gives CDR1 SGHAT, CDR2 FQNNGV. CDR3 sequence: CASSLEAGTEF. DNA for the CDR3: TGTGCCAGCAGCTTAGAGGCCGGGACGGAGTTT.

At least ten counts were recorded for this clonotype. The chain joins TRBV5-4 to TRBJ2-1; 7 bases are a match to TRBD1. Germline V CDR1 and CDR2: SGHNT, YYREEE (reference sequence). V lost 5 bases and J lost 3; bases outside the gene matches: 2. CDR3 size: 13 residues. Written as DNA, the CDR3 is TGTGCCAGCAGACGGGACAGCTACAATGAGCAGTTCTTC. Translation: CASRRDSYNEQFF.

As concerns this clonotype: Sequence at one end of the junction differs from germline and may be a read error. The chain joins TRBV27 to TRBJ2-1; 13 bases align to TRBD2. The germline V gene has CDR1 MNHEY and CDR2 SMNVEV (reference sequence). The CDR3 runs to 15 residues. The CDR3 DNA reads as TGTGCCAGCAGTCGACTAGCGGGGGGCCATAGTGAGCGGTTCTTC. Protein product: CASSRLAGGHSERFF.

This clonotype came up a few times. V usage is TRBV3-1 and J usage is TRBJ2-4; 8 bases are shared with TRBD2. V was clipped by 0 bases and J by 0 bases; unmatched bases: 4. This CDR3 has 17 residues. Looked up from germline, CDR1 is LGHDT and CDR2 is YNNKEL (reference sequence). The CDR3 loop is CASSQENSGRAKNIQYF. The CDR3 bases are TGTGCCAGCAGCCAAGAGAACAGCGGGAGAGCCAAAAACATTCAGTACTTC.

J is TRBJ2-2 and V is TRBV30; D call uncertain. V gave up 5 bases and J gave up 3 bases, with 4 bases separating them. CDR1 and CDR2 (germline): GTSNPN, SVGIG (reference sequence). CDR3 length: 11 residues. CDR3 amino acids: CAWADTGELFF. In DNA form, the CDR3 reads TGTGCCTGGGCAGACACCGGGGAGCTGTTTTTT. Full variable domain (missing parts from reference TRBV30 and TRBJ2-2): SQTIHQWPATLVQPVGSPLSLECTVEGTSNPNLYWYRQAAGRGLQLLFYSVGIGQISSEVPQNLSASRPQDRQFILSSKKLLLSDSGFYLCAWADTGELFFGEGSRLTVL.

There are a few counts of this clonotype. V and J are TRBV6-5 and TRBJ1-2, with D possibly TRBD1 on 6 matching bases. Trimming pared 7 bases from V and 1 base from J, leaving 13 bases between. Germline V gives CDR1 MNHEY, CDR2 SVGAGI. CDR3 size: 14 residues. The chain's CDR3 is CASNGGTRNYGYTF. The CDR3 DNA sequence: TGTGCCAGCAATGGAGGGACACGTAACTATGGCTACACCTTC.

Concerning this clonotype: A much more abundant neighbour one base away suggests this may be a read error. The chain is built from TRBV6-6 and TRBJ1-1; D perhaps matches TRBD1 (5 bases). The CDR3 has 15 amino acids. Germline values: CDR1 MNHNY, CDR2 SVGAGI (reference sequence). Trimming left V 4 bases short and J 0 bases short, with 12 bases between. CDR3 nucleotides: TGTGCCAGCAGTTCATCGTCAGGGCTGAACACTGAAGCTTTCTTT. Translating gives CASSSSSGLNTEAFF.

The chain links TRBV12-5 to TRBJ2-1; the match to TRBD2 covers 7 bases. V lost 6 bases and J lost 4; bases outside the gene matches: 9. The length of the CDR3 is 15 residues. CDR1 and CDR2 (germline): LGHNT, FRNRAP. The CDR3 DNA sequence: TGTGCTAGTGGCCAAGGACTAGTCCTGTACAATGAGCAGTTCTTC. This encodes CASGQGLVLYNEQFF. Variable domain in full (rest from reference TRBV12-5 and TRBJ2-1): DARVTQTPRHKVTEMGQEVTMRCQPILGHNTVFWYRQTMMQGLELLAYFRNRAPLDDSGMPKDRFSAEMPDATLATLKIQPSEPRDSAVYFCASGQGLVLYNEQFFGPGTRLTVL.

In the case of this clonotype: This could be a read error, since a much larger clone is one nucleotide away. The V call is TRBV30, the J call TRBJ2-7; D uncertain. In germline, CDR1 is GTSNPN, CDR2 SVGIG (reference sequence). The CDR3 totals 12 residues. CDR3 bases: TGTGCCTGGAGTCAAACGGGCTACGAGCAGCACTTC. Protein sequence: CAWSQTGYEQHF.

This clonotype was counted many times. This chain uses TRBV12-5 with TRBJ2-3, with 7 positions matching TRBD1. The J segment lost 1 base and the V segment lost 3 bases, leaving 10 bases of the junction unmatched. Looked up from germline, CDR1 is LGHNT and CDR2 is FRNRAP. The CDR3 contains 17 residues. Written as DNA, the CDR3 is TGTGCTAGTGGTTTACTACCCGACAGGGATGGCACAGATACGCAGTATTTT. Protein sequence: CASGLLPDRDGTDTQYF.

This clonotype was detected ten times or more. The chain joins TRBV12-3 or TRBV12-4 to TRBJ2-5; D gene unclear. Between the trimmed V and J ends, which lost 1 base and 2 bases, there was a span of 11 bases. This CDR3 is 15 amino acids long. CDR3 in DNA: TGTGCCAGCAGTTTAGTGGGTTTCGGTCAAGAGACCCAGTACTTC. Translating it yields CASSLVGFGQETQYF.

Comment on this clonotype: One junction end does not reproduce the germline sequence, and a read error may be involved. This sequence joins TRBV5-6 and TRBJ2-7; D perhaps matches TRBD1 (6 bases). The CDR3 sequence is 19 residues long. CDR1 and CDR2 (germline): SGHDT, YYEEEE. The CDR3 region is CTSRPHQGYRVRSVYEQYF. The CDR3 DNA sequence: TGTACCAGCAGGCCACATCAGGGGTACCGGGTAAGAAGTGTCTACGAGCAGTACTTC.

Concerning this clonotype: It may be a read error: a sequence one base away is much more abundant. CDR3 amino acids: CASRAIPGSSHNEQFF. CDR3 sequence (DNA): TGTGCCAGCAGAGCCATCCCCGGTAGCTCCCACAATGAGCAGTTCTTC. The V call is TRBV27, the J call TRBJ2-1, with D hard to call. Germline V gene sequence: CDR1 MNHEY, CDR2 SMNVEV (reference sequence). This CDR3 has 16 amino acids.